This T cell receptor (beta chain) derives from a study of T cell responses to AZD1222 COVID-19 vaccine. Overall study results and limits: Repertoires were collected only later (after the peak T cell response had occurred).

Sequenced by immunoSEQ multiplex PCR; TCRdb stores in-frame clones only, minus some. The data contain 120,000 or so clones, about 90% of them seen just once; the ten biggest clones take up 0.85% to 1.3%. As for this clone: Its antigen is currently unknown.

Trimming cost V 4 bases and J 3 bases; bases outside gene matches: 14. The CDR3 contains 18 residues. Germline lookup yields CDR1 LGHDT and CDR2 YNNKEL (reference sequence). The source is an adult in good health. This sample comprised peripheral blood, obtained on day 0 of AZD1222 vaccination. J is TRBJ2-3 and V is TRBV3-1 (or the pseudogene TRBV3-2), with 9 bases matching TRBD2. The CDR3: CASSPELRAGGFTDTQYF. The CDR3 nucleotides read TGTGCCAGCAGCCCCGAACTTAGAGCGGGAGGCTTTACAGATACGCAGTATTTT.